Listed below are T cell receptor beta chains from one sample, sequenced in a study of cytomegalovirus exposure and HLA in healthy donors. Clones were read by immunoSEQ multiplex PCR, and TCRdb kept only the in-frame ones, dropping some. The profile shows approximately 90,000 clones, roughly four fifths of them singletons. Sequencing used PBMCs. These receptors were taken from a man aged 25-45 years in good health and CMV-seronegative. Both conserved end residues are part of each CDR3. D genes are given only for firm matches. A clone size is listed for some rows: how often the clone was seen (once, few, many), or a class if it is expanded.

V	J	D	size	CDR3	DNA
TRBV7-2	TRBJ1-2	-	-	CASSLQGYGYTF	TGTGCCAGCAGCCTACAGGGCTATGGCTACACCTTC
TRBV18	TRBJ2-3	-	-	CASSPFYGSTDTQYF	TGTGCCAGCTCACCATTTTACGGTAGCACAGATACGCAGTATTTT
TRBV4-1	TRBJ2-1	TRBD2	-	CASRGLAGNGQFF	TGCGCCAGCCGGGGACTAGCGGGAAATGGGCAGTTCTTC
TRBV5-5	TRBJ1-1	-	-	CASSLRGLDTEAFF	TGTGCCAGCAGCTTAAGGGGACTCGACACTGAAGCTTTCTTT
TRBV9	TRBJ2-5	-	-	CASSEGWGSQKTQYF	TGTGCCAGCAGCGAGGGGTGGGGCTCCCAAAAGACCCAGTACTTC
TRBV2	TRBJ1-2	-	-	CANYASENYGYTF	TGTGCCAACTATGCGTCAGAGAACTATGGCTACACCTTC
TRBV30	TRBJ1-3	-	-	CAWSKDTSGNTIYF	TGTGCCTGGAGTAAGGACACCTCTGGAAACACCATATATTTT
TRBV18	TRBJ2-2	-	-	CASSPWERGHGELFF	TGTGCCAGCTCACCATGGGAGCGGGGACACGGGGAGCTGTTTTTT
TRBV7-9	TRBJ2-7	TRBD1	-	CSSSLVWTGASYEQYF	TGTTCCAGCAGCTTAGTTTGGACAGGGGCCTCCTACGAGCAGTACTTC
TRBV5-1	TRBJ2-3	TRBD1	-	CASSRDRGRTDTQYF	TGCGCCAGCAGCAGGGACAGGGGGCGCACAGATACGCAGTATTTT
TRBV19	TRBJ1-4	-	-	CASSLQGGREKLFF	TGTGCCAGTAGTCTCCAGGGTGGAAGAGAAAAACTGTTTTTT
TRBV7-9	TRBJ1-2	TRBD1	-	CSSRRARDSVTYGYTF	TGTTCCAGCAGACGAGCCCGGGACAGTGTTACCTATGGCTACACCTTC
TRBV5-6	TRBJ2-2	TRBD1	-	CASSFGQGVGELFF	TGTGCCAGCAGCTTTGGACAGGGGGTCGGGGAGCTGTTTTTT
TRBV11-2	TRBJ2-1	TRBD1	-	CASSFPTTRQGGEQFF	TGTGCCAGCAGCTTCCCCACCACCCGACAGGGTGGTGAGCAGTTCTTC
TRBV5-6	TRBJ1-5	-	-	CASSFRTFQPQHF	TGTGCCAGCAGCTTCAGGACATTCCAGCCCCAGCATTTT
TRBV27	TRBJ2-7	-	-	CASTQTPGHTYEQYF	TGTGCCAGCACCCAAACCCCGGGACACACCTACGAGCAGTACTTC
TRBV14	TRBJ1-2	-	-	CASSQDVGVSYGYTF	TGTGCCAGCAGCCAAGACGTGGGAGTCTCATATGGCTACACCTTC
TRBV19	TRBJ1-1	-	-	CASSIAGGQDTEAFF	TGTGCCAGTAGTATAGCCGGGGGGCAGGACACTGAAGCTTTCTTT
TRBV6-5	TRBJ1-3	-	few	CASSYSASGIGNTIYF	TGTGCCAGCAGTTACTCGGCGTCGGGGATTGGAAACACCATATATTTT
TRBV11-2	TRBJ1-3	-	few	CASSTPGGLWSNTIYF	TGTGCCAGCAGCACACCAGGAGGTCTCTGGAGTAACACCATATATTTT
TRBV28	TRBJ2-5	-	-	CASSLSGVQGETQYF	TGTGCCAGCAGTTTATCGGGAGTCCAGGGAGAGACCCAGTACTTC
TRBV7-8	TRBJ1-4	-	-	CASSSNYRQLTPTNEKLFF	TGTGCCAGCAGCTCAAACTATAGACAGTTAACTCCAACTAATGAAAAACTGTTTTTT
TRBV7-9	TRBJ1-2	TRBD1	-	CSSSLVGTGIGYTF	TGTTCCAGCAGCTTAGTGGGGACAGGGATAGGCTACACCTTC
TRBV7-9	TRBJ1-2	TRBD1	-	CSIDRGSYYTF	TGTTCCATAGACAGGGGTTCATACTACACCTTC
TRBV4-2	TRBJ1-1	TRBD1	few	CASSQDTGGSMNTEAFF	TGTGCCAGCAGCCAAGATACAGGGGGATCCATGAACACTGAAGCTTTCTTT
TRBV2	TRBJ2-1	-	-	CASIIAVMNEQFF	TGTGCCAGCATTATCGCAGTTATGAATGAGCAGTTCTTC
TRBV7-9	TRBJ2-3	TRBD2	-	CASSGTRYTDTQYF	TGTGCCAGCAGCGGGACTAGATACACAGATACGCAGTATTTT
TRBV7-2	TRBJ2-6	-	-	CASSPETGLLSGANVLTF	TGTGCCAGCAGCCCCGAGACAGGACTCCTCTCTGGGGCCAACGTCCTGACTTTC
TRBV5-4	TRBJ2-7	TRBD1	-	CASSWGGTGGEQYF	TGTGCCAGCAGCTGGGGGGGGACAGGGGGCGAGCAGTACTTC
TRBV5-1	TRBJ2-7	-	-	CASSPIGGPYEQYF	TGCGCCAGCAGCCCCATCGGAGGGCCCTACGAGCAGTACTTC
TRBV7-9	TRBJ2-1	-	-	CASSHDRAGPTVLNEQFF	TGTGCCAGCAGCCATGACCGGGCGGGCCCTACTGTCCTCAATGAGCAGTTCTTC
TRBV11-2	TRBJ1-4	-	-	CASSLGHRTTNEKLFF	TGTGCCAGCAGCTTGGGCCACCGTACAACTAATGAAAAACTGTTTTTT
TRBV10-3	TRBJ2-3	TRBD2	-	CAISTTSGKDTQYF	TGTGCCATCAGTACGACTAGCGGGAAGGATACGCAGTATTTT